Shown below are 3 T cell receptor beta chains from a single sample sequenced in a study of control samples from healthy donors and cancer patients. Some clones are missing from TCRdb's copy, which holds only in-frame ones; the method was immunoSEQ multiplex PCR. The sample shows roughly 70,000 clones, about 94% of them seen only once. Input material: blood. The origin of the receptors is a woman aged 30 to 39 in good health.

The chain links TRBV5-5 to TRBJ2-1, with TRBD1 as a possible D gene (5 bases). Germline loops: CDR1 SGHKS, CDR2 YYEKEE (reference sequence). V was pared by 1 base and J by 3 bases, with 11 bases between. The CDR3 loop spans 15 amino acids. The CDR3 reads CASSLWGVDYNEQFF. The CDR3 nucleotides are TGTGCCAGCAGCTTGTGGGGCGTGGACTACAATGAGCAGTTCTTC.

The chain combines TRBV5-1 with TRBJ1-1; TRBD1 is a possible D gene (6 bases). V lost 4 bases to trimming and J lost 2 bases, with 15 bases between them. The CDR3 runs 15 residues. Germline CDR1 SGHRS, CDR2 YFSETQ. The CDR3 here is CASSQNRVLNTEAFF. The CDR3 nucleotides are TGCGCCAGCAGCCAGAACAGGGTTCTCAACACTGAAGCTTTCTTT.

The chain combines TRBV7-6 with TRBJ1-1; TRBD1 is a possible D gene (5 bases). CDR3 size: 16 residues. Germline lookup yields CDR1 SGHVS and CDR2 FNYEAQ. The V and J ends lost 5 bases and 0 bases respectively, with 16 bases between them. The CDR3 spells CASSPGRGSMNTEAFF. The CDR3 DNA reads TGTGCCAGCAGCCCTGGTAGGGGCAGCATGAACACTGAAGCTTTCTTT.